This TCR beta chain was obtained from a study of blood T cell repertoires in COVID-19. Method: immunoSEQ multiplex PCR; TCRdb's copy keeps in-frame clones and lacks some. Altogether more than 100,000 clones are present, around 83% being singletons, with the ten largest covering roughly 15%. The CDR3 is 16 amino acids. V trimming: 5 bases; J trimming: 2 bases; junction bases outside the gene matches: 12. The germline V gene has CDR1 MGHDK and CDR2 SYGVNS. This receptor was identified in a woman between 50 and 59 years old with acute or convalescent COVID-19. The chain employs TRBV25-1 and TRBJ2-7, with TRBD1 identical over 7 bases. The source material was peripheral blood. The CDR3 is CASSRDRTGAPYEQYF. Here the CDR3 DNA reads TGTGCCAGCAGTAGAGATCGGACAGGAGCTCCCTACGAGCAGTACTTC.